One sample yielded the 31 T cell receptor beta chains listed below, sequenced in a study of T cell responses to AZD1222 COVID-19 vaccine (TCRdb year 2021). The time point label corresponds to: baseline before first vaccination. The receptor library was made with the immunoSEQ multiplex PCR assay. TCRdb's version of the immuneACCESS table is confined to in-frame rearrangements and falls short of the full clone set. An unresolved V gene accounts for under half of the shortfall where checked; the remainder is of unknown origin. The sample yields over 130,000 clones; 75% to 90% were counted once. The ten largest clonotypes hold around 4.7% of the sample. The starting material was peripheral blood, obtained on day 0 of AZD1222 vaccination. The source of these receptors is an adult in good health.

The V gene is TRBV6-5, the J gene TRBJ2-7; D gene ambiguous. CDR3 length equals 16 residues. Germline V gene data show CDR1 as MNHEY and CDR2 as SVGAGI. The germline V and J ends were trimmed by 2 bases and 5 bases, with 19 bases remaining between them. CDR3 sequence (DNA): TGTGCCAGCAGTTACCCGGACCCCTTGATGATGAACGAGCAGTACTTC. It encodes CASSYPDPLMMNEQYF.

The gene calls are TRBV18 and TRBJ1-2; the D is unclear. Germline CDR1 KGHSH, CDR2 LQKENI. CDR3 length: 13 residues. The V end lost 3 bases, the J end lost 6 bases, and 11 bases lay between the germline ends. This CDR3 reads CASSPGRSDGYTF. For the CDR3, the DNA is TGTGCCAGCTCACCTGGGAGGTCTGATGGCTACACCTTC.

This clone is a singleton in its sample. V is TRBV3-1 (or the pseudogene TRBV3-2) and J is TRBJ1-4, with TRBD1 as a possible D gene (5 bases). CDR3 length equals 15 residues. Germline loops: CDR1 LGHDT, CDR2 YNNKEL (reference sequence). Trimming removed 2 bases from V and 0 bases from J, with 7 bases in between. CDR3 bases: TGTGCCAGCAGCCAACGACAGACAACTAATGAAAAACTGTTTTTT. Translated: CASSQRQTTNEKLFF.

V usage is TRBV5-1 and J usage is TRBJ2-1, with 9 bases matching TRBD2. The CDR3 is 15 amino acids. V was pared by 9 bases and J by 1 base, with 8 bases of the junction left unmatched. Looked up from germline, CDR1 is SGHRS and CDR2 is YFSETQ. This chain's CDR3 is CATARLAGSYNEQFF. The CDR3 nucleotides are TGCGCCACCGCGAGGCTAGCGGGATCCTACAATGAGCAGTTCTTC.

The rearrangement joins TRBV5-6 to TRBJ1-5; 8 bases match TRBD1. The CDR3 spans 17 residues. The ends lost 3 bases at V and 0 bases at J; junction bases unmatched: 8. The germline V gene has CDR1 SGHDT and CDR2 YYEEEE. In DNA, the CDR3 is TGTGCCAGCAGCTCCGGGACAGGAACCTTTAGCAATCAGCCCCAGCATTTT. It specifies CASSSGTGTFSNQPQHF.

The chain links TRBV7-8 to TRBJ1-6, with D hard to call. This CDR3 region has 15 residues. The V end lost 8 bases, the J end lost 2 bases, and 13 bases lay between the germline ends. The germline V gene encodes CDR1 SGHVS and CDR2 FQNEAQ. The CDR3 region is CASQPWSAYNSPLHF. The CDR3 nucleotides are TGTGCCAGCCAACCCTGGAGCGCCTATAATTCACCCCTCCACTTT.

This clone was seen only a few times. V usage is TRBV6-4 and J usage is TRBJ2-2, with D perhaps matching TRBD1 (6 bases). CDR3 size: 13 residues. Looked up from germline, CDR1 is MRHNA and CDR2 is SNTAGT. Deletions cut 6 bases from V and 6 bases from J, with 11 bases between. The DNA for the CDR3 is TGTGCCAGCAGCCGACAGGTAGCCGGGGAGCTGTTTTTT. Translated, it gives CASSRQVAGELFF.

This chain connects TRBV7-9 to TRBJ1-1, with 10 bases identical to TRBD1. There are 17 residues in the CDR3. V gave up 3 bases and J gave up 10 bases; unmatched junction bases: 17. From germline, CDR1 is SEHNR and CDR2 FQNEAQ (reference sequence). The CDR3 DNA reads as TGTGCCAGCAGCTTGGCCTCCGGGACAGGGGCTGTAAAGGGAGCTTTCTTT. Translating gives CASSLASGTGAVKGAFF.

This clone was counted a single time. The chain has TRBV10-1 and TRBJ2-1; 9 nucleotides agree with TRBD2. The junction had 13 bases not matched to a gene; V was cut back by 2 bases and J by 2 bases. CDR1 is WNHNN, CDR2 SYGVQD, per germline (reference sequence). The CDR3 has 19 amino acids. The CDR3 is CASSERPRGLAGTYNEQFF. CDR3 bases: TGCGCCAGCAGTGAGCGCCCCCGGGGGCTAGCGGGGACCTACAATGAGCAGTTCTTC.

This chain uses TRBV3-1 (or the pseudogene TRBV3-2) with TRBJ1-2; D gene uncertain. The CDR3 is 13 residues long. Looked up from germline, CDR1 is LGHDT and CDR2 is YNNKEL (reference sequence). Trimming pared 3 bases from V and 8 bases from J, leaving 13 bases between. This CDR3 is CASSQEMRVGYTF. The CDR3 DNA reads as TGTGCCAGCAGCCAGGAAATGCGGGTGGGCTACACCTTC.

This sequence joins TRBV14 and TRBJ1-4; 9 bases align to TRBD1. V gave up 4 bases and J gave up 1 base; unmatched junction bases: 4. The CDR3 sequence is 16 residues long. The germline CDR1 and CDR2 sequences are SGHDN and FVKESK. The CDR3 sequence: CASSLDRGITNEKLFF. In nucleotides, the CDR3 is TGTGCCAGCAGCCTCGACAGGGGGATAACTAATGAAAAACTGTTTTTT.

The chain couples TRBV29-1 to TRBJ1-2; the D is unclear. In germline, CDR1 is SQVTM, CDR2 ANQGSEA. The CDR3 is 13 amino acids. Trimming left V 4 bases short and J 8 bases short, with 17 bases between. CDR3 coding DNA: TGCAGCGTTGGGTCTGGCGCCGGGAGGGGCTACACCTTC. Translating it yields CSVGSGAGRGYTF.

This clone has just one count. The V and J genes are TRBV5-8 and TRBJ1-1; D uncertain. Trimming removed 0 bases at V and 4 bases at J, with 10 bases between. CDR1 is SGHTS and CDR2 is YDEGEE in the germline V gene. The CDR3 loop spans 14 amino acids. CDR3 sequence (DNA): TGTGCCAGCAGCTTGGCAATCCTAGCCACTGAAGCTTTCTTT. Translating gives CASSLAILATEAFF.

This chain links TRBV4-1 with TRBJ1-2; the D gene is possibly TRBD1 (6 bases). Looked up from germline, CDR1 is MGHRA and CDR2 is YSYEKL. V gave up 2 bases and J gave up 4 bases, with 8 bases separating them. This CDR3 is 13 amino acids long. CDR3 residues: CASSQWDTYGYTF. CDR3 nucleotide sequence: TGCGCCAGCAGCCAATGGGACACCTATGGCTACACCTTC.

J is TRBJ2-7 and V is TRBV4-1, with TRBD2 matching over 8 bases. The CDR3 consists of 14 residues. CDR1 and CDR2 (germline): MGHRA, YSYEKL. V was clipped by 4 bases and J by 8 bases; unmatched bases: 10. The CDR3 bases are TGCGCCAGCAGCCTGAGCGGGGGTGCTAGCCAGCAGTACTTC. Encoded protein: CASSLSGGASQQYF.

This rearrangement joins TRBV10-3 to TRBJ2-1; 11 bases map to TRBD2. The CDR3 runs to 16 residues. The ends lost 6 bases at V and 8 bases at J; junction bases unmatched: 12. The V gene's germline CDR1 is ENHRY and CDR2 SYGVKD. In nucleotides, the CDR3 is TGTGCCATCAGGACTGACACTAGCGGGAGCGGGCATGAGCAGTTCTTC. Its translation is CAIRTDTSGSGHEQFF.

The chain uses TRBV29-1 and TRBJ2-5; D is unresolved. There are 10 residues in the CDR3. From germline, CDR1 is SQVTM and CDR2 ANQGSEA. The ends were cut back, 5 bases at V and 13 bases at J, with 14 bases in the middle. CDR3 nucleotide sequence: TGCAGCGTTTACGGCCCCCCGTCGTACTTC. Protein sequence: CSVYGPPSYF.

This clone was seen a few times. The chain employs TRBV10-3 and TRBJ1-4, with TRBD1 as a possible D gene (5 bases). The CDR3 length is 13 residues. V was clipped by 4 bases and J by 5 bases, with 8 bases between them. Germline-derived CDR1 and CDR2 are ENHRY and SYGVKD. The CDR3 DNA reads as TGTGCCATCAGTGGAGGGGCAAATGAAAAACTGTTTTTT. Encoded protein: CAISGGANEKLFF.

V usage is TRBV15 and J usage is TRBJ2-5, with 8 nucleotides matching TRBD2. CDR3 length equals 15 residues. Per the germline V gene, CDR1 is LNHNV and CDR2 is YYDKDF (reference sequence). V gave up 0 bases and J gave up 2 bases; unmatched junction bases: 2. The CDR3 DNA sequence: TGTGCCACCAGCAGAGATGGGACTAGTCAAGAGACCCAGTACTTC. Protein sequence: CATSRDGTSQETQYF.

The chain's CDR3 is CASSLVAGPWGTQYF. CDR3 nucleotides: TGTGCCAGCAGCTTAGTAGCGGGACCCTGGGGGACCCAGTACTTC. The J gene is TRBJ2-5, the V gene TRBV7-2; 8 bases fit TRBD2. Germline CDR1 is SGHTA and CDR2 is FQGNSA. Germline trimming cut 1 base from V and 7 bases from J; bases unmatched to any gene: 8. The CDR3 has 15 residues.

The chain recombines TRBV4-2 with TRBJ1-5; D is unresolved. This CDR3 spans 19 amino acids. CDR1 is LGHNA, CDR2 YNFKEQ, per germline. With 0 bases removed from V and 0 bases from J, the gap between germline ends came to 18 bases. The CDR3: CASSQDGFPVGYSNQPQHF. In nucleotides, the CDR3 is TGTGCCAGCAGCCAAGATGGGTTCCCGGTGGGTTATAGCAATCAGCCCCAGCATTTT.

This chain uses TRBV19 with TRBJ2-7, with a possible D match to TRBD1 (5 bases). Germline CDR1 is LNHDA and CDR2 is SQIVND (reference sequence). V was cut by 1 base and J by 5 bases, with 9 bases left in between. The CDR3 covers 13 residues. CDR3 in amino acids: CASSIVPGNEQYF. The CDR3 DNA reads TGTGCCAGTAGTATAGTACCAGGGAACGAGCAGTACTTC.

The rearrangement links TRBV6-5 to TRBJ1-5; TRBD1 aligns across 8 bases. V shed 7 bases and J 3 bases; nucleotides not matched to a gene: 5. CDR3 length: 14 amino acids. Germline V gene lookup returns CDR1 MNHEY and CDR2 SVGAGI. CDR3 protein: CASNLDRVNQPQHF. The CDR3 nucleotides read TGTGCCAGCAACTTGGACAGGGTCAATCAGCCCCAGCATTTT.

The sample holds a few counts of this clone. J is TRBJ1-5 and V is TRBV4-1; D call uncertain. CDR3 length: 15 amino acids. CDR1 and CDR2 (germline): MGHRA, YSYEKL. With 1 base removed from V and 0 bases from J, the gap between germline ends came to 7 bases. The CDR3 loop is CASSQGTVSNQPQHF. The CDR3 DNA sequence: TGCGCCAGCAGCCAAGGGACTGTTAGCAATCAGCCCCAGCATTTT.

The CDR3 region has the DNA TGTGCCTGGAGCCGTGGAGGACCAAACTATGGCTACACCTTC. Protein: CAWSRGGPNYGYTF. The chain uses TRBV30 and TRBJ1-2; D unresolved. Trimming took 3 bases from V and 2 from J, leaving 13 bases between them. The CDR3 is made up of 14 amino acids. CDR1 and CDR2 from the germline V gene are GTSNPN and SVGIG (reference sequence).

This rearrangement joins TRBV5-1 to TRBJ2-7, with 7 bases aligning to TRBD2. The CDR3 is 13 residues long. Germline trimming cut 6 bases from V and 2 bases from J; bases unmatched to any gene: 5. From germline, CDR1 is SGHRS and CDR2 YFSETQ. CDR3 sequence reads: CASNAGETYEQYF. CDR3 bases: TGCGCCAGCAACGCGGGGGAAACCTACGAGCAGTACTTC. Variable domain in full (rest from reference TRBV5-1 and TRBJ2-7): KAGVTQTPRYLIKTRGQQVTLSCSPISGHRSVSWYQQTPGQGLQFLFEYFSETQRNKGNFPGRFSGRQFSNSRSEMNVSTLELGDSALYLCASNAGETYEQYFGPGTRLTVT.

This rearrangement joins TRBV5-5 to TRBJ2-5; D unresolved. This CDR3 has 16 amino acids. Germline V gene sequence: CDR1 SGHKS, CDR2 YYEKEE (reference sequence). Between the trimmed V and J ends, which lost 6 bases and 5 bases, there was a span of 23 bases. CDR3 sequence reads: CASTRSNSPIGETQYF. In DNA, the CDR3 is TGTGCCAGCACCCGGAGTAATAGCCCAATAGGGGAGACCCAGTACTTC.

The V gene is TRBV19, the J gene TRBJ1-2, with 8 bases matching TRBD1. Germline V gene data show CDR1 as LNHDA and CDR2 as SQIVND (reference sequence). V lost 3 bases and J lost 6; bases outside the gene matches: 6. The CDR3 sequence is 14 residues long. CDR3 sequence reads: CASSMWSRGHGYTF. The CDR3, as DNA: TGTGCCAGTAGTATGTGGTCCAGGGGGCATGGCTACACCTTC.

This chain links TRBV19 with TRBJ1-2; D not resolved. This CDR3 has 15 residues. Germline assignment: CDR1 LNHDA and CDR2 SQIVND (reference sequence). V gave up 5 bases and J gave up 4 bases, with 17 bases separating them. The CDR3 sequence is CASSQALTRPYGYTF. CDR3 coding DNA: TGTGCCAGTAGTCAAGCCTTGACACGTCCCTATGGCTACACCTTC. The variable domain in full, completed from reference TRBV19 and TRBJ1-2, reads DGGITQSPKYLFRKEGQNVTLSCEQNLNHDAMYWYRQDPGQGLRLIYYSQIVNDFQKGDIAEGYSVSREKKESFPLTVTSAQKNPTAFYLCASSQALTRPYGYTFGSGTRLTVV.

This clone was seen once. The gene calls are TRBV6-2 or TRBV6-3 and TRBJ2-1; D possibly corresponds to TRBD1 (6 bases). Between the trimmed V and J ends, which lost 6 bases and 3 bases, there was a span of 15 bases. The germline gives CDR1 MNHEY, CDR2 SVGEGT. The CDR3 covers 15 residues. Here the CDR3 reads CASSLRDTYYNEQFF. For the CDR3, the DNA is TGTGCCAGCAGCCTCCGGGACACCTACTACAATGAGCAGTTCTTC.

This clone was found a few times. The chain uses TRBV2 and TRBJ1-2, with D unresolved. Germline CDR1 is SNHLY and CDR2 is FYNNEI. V was trimmed by 8 bases and J by 6 bases, leaving 10 bases between them. This CDR3 spans 11 amino acids. The CDR3 DNA follows: TGTGCCAGCCAGGTCGTGGATGGCTACACCTTC. Its translation: CASQVVDGYTF.